This is a list of T cell receptor beta chains from one sample in a study of cytomegalovirus exposure and HLA in healthy donors. The protocol was immunoSEQ multiplex PCR, while the TCRdb copy is restricted to in-frame clones and leaves out a portion. The repertoire holds some 80,000 clones, with around 10% as singletons. The sample comprised PBMCs. These receptors were collected from a man in his fifties or sixties in good health and CMV-seropositive. Both conserved end residues are part of each CDR3. For some rows the clone size is stated as once, few or many, or as a class when expanded; others skip it.

j_call | clone_size | v_call | cdr3_aa
TRBJ1-1 | - | TRBV5-1 | CASSFQGLSTEAFF
TRBJ2-2 | few | TRBV10-2 | CASSEPGTMNTGELFF
TRBJ1-4 | - | TRBV27 | CASSFLGAEKLFF
TRBJ2-5 | - | TRBV7-9 | CASSLLTGGEETQYF
TRBJ2-7 | - | TRBV14 | CASSQGLAGGQYEQYF
TRBJ1-5 | few | TRBV13 | CASSLGTGQIDSGNQPQHF
TRBJ2-5 | - | TRBV5-1 | CASSLIGQPQETQYF
TRBJ1-6 | few | TRBV11-1 | CASTPGQGNSPLHF
TRBJ2-2 | - | TRBV28 | CASGGVDTGELFF
TRBJ1-6 | few | TRBV19 | CASSTTGGWDNSPLHF
TRBJ2-2 | - | TRBV28 | CASRPRGRGGRSGELFF
TRBJ1-4 | - | TRBV19 | CASSPGTGANEKLFF
TRBJ2-1 | - | TRBV21-1 | CASSLACSYNEQFF
TRBJ2-1 | few | TRBV10-3 | CAIRGQGEYYNEQFF
TRBJ2-3 | - | TRBV7-2 | CASSLVAGDTQYF
TRBJ1-5 | medium-sized | TRBV10-2 | CATGHGGWPQHF
TRBJ2-7 | few | TRBV6-1 | CASSERNLRSSYEQYF
TRBJ2-5 | - | TRBV7-2 | CASSPRSGQETQYF
TRBJ2-1 | - | TRBV11-3 | CASSLGTGGFYNEQFF
TRBJ1-2 | - | TRBV18 | CASSAGQKNYGYTF
TRBJ2-1 | few | TRBV27 | CASSTTLAGVSYNEQFF
TRBJ1-3 | - | TRBV7-8 | CASSYGGTGAGNTIYF
TRBJ1-2 | few | TRBV19 | CASTIPGNYGYTF
TRBJ2-1 | few | TRBV7-3 | CASSLFRGGRYNEQFF
TRBJ1-1 | - | TRBV5-1 | CASSVQVGNPEAFF
TRBJ1-1 | few | TRBV4-1 | CASSQDGSLNRDRNTEAFF
TRBJ1-4 | few | TRBV18 | CASSPPGTGRSANEKLFF
TRBJ2-7 | - | TRBV28 | CASSSWTGGLGQYF
TRBJ1-3 | - | TRBV7-9 | CASSSGSGNTIYF
TRBJ2-6 | - | TRBV28 | CASSSGQGAPGANVLTF
TRBJ2-3 | few | TRBV27 | CASSLGRGGPDTQYF
TRBJ1-1 | - | TRBV20-1 | CSARIIQLLF
TRBJ2-5 | - | TRBV7-3 | CASSSKNREETQYF
TRBJ1-5 | - | TRBV28 | CASRPGQGNQPQHF
TRBJ1-4 | few | TRBV11-3 | CASSLQGGLEKLFF
TRBJ1-1 | few | TRBV18 | CASSPPGGSTTEAFF
TRBJ1-1 | few | TRBV5-4 | CASSLQGLTEAFF
TRBJ2-5 | - | TRBV11-2 | CASSLGTPQETQYF
TRBJ2-2 | - | TRBV5-6 | CASSSWTRGYTGELFF
TRBJ2-7 | - | TRBV27 | CASSLSSAGATYEQYF
TRBJ2-7 | - | TRBV18 | CASSPPTGGPGEQYF
TRBJ1-5 | - | TRBV7-9 | CASSTQGNQPQHF
TRBJ2-3 | - | TRBV6-1 | CASSEQGYSTDTQYF
TRBJ1-5 | - | TRBV6-6 | CASRPMKDSLNQPQHF
TRBJ2-1 | - | TRBV4-1 | CASSLWPAGVSNEQFF
TRBJ2-5 | - | TRBV18 | CASSPSLPYQETQYF
TRBJ1-3 | few | TRBV7-2 | CASSLGGRYSGNTIYF